This T cell receptor beta chain is from a study of patients and donors after allogeneic stem cell transplantation. TCRdb passed the RT-PCR reads through MiXCR, listing each CDR3 protein once. The data hold 400,000 to 500,000 distinct CDR3 sequences, with under 20% observed a single time. V lost 2 bases and J 8 bases, leaving 16 bases between the germline ends. CDR3 length equals 15 residues. The germline gives CDR1 GTSNPN, CDR2 SVGIG (reference sequence). The chain joins TRBV30 to TRBJ1-6; D possibly corresponds to TRBD1 (6 bases). This TCR came from a human donor who was either an allogeneic HSCT recipient or a stem cell or donor lymphocyte infusion donor (not recorded which). It is not recorded whose cells these are; they may come from a transplant donor. Sample: blood, either unsorted or a sorted T cell fraction (not recorded which). This chain's CDR3 is CAWSPGGTLDSPLHF. CDR3 coding DNA: TGTGCCTGGAGTCCTGGCGGGACATTGGATTCACCCCTCCACTTT.